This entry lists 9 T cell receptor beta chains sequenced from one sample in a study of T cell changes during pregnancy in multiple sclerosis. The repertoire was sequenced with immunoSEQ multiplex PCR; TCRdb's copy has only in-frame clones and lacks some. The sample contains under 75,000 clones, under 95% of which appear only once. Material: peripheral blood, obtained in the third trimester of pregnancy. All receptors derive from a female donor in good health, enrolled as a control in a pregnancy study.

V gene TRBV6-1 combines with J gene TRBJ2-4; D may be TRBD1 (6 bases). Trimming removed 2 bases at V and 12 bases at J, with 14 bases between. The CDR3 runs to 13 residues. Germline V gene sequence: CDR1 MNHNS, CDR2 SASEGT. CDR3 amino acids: CASSEPPGQTQYF. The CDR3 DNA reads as TGTGCCAGCAGTGAACCCCCTGGACAGACTCAGTACTTC.

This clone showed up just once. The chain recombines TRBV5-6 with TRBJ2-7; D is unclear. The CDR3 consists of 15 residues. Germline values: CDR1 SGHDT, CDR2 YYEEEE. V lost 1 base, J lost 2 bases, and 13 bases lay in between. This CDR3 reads CASSLTGVHTYEQYF. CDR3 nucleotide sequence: TGTGCCAGCAGCTTGACGGGTGTACACACCTACGAGCAGTACTTC.

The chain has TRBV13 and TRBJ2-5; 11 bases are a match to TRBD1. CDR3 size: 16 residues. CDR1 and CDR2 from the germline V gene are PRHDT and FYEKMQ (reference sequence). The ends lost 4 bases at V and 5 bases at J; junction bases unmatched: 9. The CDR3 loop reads CASSWGDRGSWETQYF. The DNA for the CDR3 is TGTGCCAGCAGCTGGGGGGACAGGGGGTCCTGGGAGACCCAGTACTTC.

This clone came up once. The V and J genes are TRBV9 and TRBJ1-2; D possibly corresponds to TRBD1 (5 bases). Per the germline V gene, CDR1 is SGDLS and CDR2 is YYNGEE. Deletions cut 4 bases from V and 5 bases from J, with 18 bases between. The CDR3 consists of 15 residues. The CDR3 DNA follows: TGTGCCAGCAGCTCCAACCTCAGGGTTGCTTATGGCTACACCTTC. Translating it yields CASSSNLRVAYGYTF.

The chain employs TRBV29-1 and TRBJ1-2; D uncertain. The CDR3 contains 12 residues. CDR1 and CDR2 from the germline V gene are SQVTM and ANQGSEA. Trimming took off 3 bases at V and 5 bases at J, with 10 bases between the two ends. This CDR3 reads CSVDYRGYGYTF. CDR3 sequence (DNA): TGCAGCGTTGACTATAGAGGGTATGGCTACACCTTC.

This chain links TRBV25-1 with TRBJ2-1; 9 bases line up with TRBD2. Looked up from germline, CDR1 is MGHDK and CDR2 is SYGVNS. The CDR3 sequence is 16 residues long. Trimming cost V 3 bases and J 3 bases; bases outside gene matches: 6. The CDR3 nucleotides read TGTGCCAGCAGTGAGGGGGGACTAGCTGGCTACAATGAGCAGTTCTTC. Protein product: CASSEGGLAGYNEQFF.

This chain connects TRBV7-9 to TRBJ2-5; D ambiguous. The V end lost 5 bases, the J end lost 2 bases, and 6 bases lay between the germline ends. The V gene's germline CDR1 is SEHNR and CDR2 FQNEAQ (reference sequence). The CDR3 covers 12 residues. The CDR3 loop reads CASSQQQETQYF. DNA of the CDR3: TGTGCCAGCAGCCAACAGCAAGAGACCCAGTACTTC.

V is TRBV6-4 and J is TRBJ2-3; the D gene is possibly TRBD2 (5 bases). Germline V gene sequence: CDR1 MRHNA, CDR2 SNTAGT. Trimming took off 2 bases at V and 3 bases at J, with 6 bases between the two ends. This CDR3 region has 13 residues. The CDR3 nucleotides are TGTGCCAGCAGTGACAGGGAGACAGATACGCAGTATTTT. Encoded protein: CASSDRETDTQYF.

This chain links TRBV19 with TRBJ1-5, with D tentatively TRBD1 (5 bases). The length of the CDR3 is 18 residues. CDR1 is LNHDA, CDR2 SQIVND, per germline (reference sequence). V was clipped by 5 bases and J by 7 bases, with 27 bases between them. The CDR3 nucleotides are TGTGCCAGTAGTCCCACCCCCAAGTGGCCCGGGGGAAGGCAGCCCCAGCATTTT. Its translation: CASSPTPKWPGGRQPQHF.